Following are 23 T cell receptor beta chains from one sample sequenced in a study of cytomegalovirus exposure and HLA in healthy donors. The PCR made use of 60 Vbeta and 13 Jbeta primers. Using immunoSEQ multiplex PCR, the repertoire was profiled, and TCRdb retains in-frame clones only, with some absent. The data hold about 140,000 clones, with roughly 68% observed a single time. The sequenced sample was PBMCs. The receptor set was obtained from a man aged 25-40 years in good health and CMV-seropositive.

This chain links TRBV5-4 with TRBJ2-5; 7 bases match TRBD1. V shed 3 bases and J 5 bases; nucleotides not matched to a gene: 10. The germline V gene encodes CDR1 SGHNT and CDR2 YYREEE (reference sequence). This CDR3 has 15 residues. This CDR3 reads CASSSLTGQKETQYF. CDR3 sequence (DNA): TGTGCCAGCAGCTCCCTGACGGGACAGAAGGAGACCCAGTACTTC.

This clone was found a few times. The gene calls are TRBV7-3 and TRBJ2-7; a possible D gene is TRBD1 (8 bases). The CDR3 sequence is 12 residues long. Germline V gene lookup returns CDR1 SGHTA and CDR2 FQGTGA. Trimming left V 5 bases short and J 7 bases short, with 12 bases between. The CDR3 region has the DNA TGTGCCAGCAGCCCACAGGGGGGGGAGCAGTACTTC. Encoded protein: CASSPQGGEQYF. The whole variable domain, filled in from reference TRBV7-3 and TRBJ2-7, reads GAGVSQTPSNKVTEKGKYVELRCDPISGHTALYWYRQSLGQGPEFLIYFQGTGAADDSGLPNDRFFAVRPEGSVSTLKIQRTERGDSAVYLCASSPQGGEQYFGPGTRLTVT.

V is TRBV28 and J is TRBJ1-1, with TRBD1 identical over 9 bases. Per germline, CDR1 MDHEN and CDR2 SYDVKM. V lost 7 bases, J lost 6 bases, and 9 bases stayed unmatched. This CDR3 is built from 14 residues. The CDR3 coding sequence is TGTGCCAGCAAGCCGGGACAGGGATTTGCTGAAGCTTTCTTT. This gives the protein CASKPGQGFAEAFF.

This chain uses TRBV18 with TRBJ1-1; the match to TRBD1 covers 9 bases. CDR3 size: 17 residues. V lost 3 bases to trimming and J lost 1 base; unmatched junction nucleotides: 9. The germline gives CDR1 KGHSH, CDR2 LQKENI. In DNA, the CDR3 is TGTGCCAGCTCACCCATGGACAGGGGTATCAAGAACACTGAAGCTTTCTTT. This sequence encodes CASSPMDRGIKNTEAFF.

This clone was found once. The gene calls are TRBV6-5 and TRBJ2-7; D may be TRBD2 (5 bases). The CDR3 covers 14 residues. Germline values: CDR1 MNHEY, CDR2 SVGAGI. The ends were cut back, 3 bases at V and 3 bases at J, with 12 bases in the middle. The CDR3 DNA reads as TGTGCCAGCAGTTATACCCTAGCTCACTACGAGCAGTACTTC. Translated, it gives CASSYTLAHYEQYF.

The chain employs TRBV6-5 and TRBJ2-3; TRBD1 might be the D (6 bases). The V end lost 8 bases, the J end lost 4 bases, and 19 bases lay between the germline ends. CDR3 size: 15 residues. Germline V lookup: CDR1 MNHEY, CDR2 SVGAGI. The CDR3 bases are TGTGCCAGCTTTGTGGTAGGGGCAGGGGCAGATACGCAGTATTTT. Protein: CASFVVGAGADTQYF.

The V and J genes are TRBV5-6 and TRBJ1-1; weak D call: TRBD1 (5 bases). V gave up 6 bases and J gave up 4 bases, with 19 bases separating them. Germline CDR1 SGHDT, CDR2 YYEEEE. CDR3 size: 15 residues. This chain's CDR3 is CASNYGAGLSTEAFF. For the CDR3, the DNA is TGTGCCAGCAACTATGGGGCAGGGCTGAGCACTGAAGCTTTCTTT.

The chain uses TRBV5-4 and TRBJ1-1; TRBD1 matches 7 bases. Germline V lookup: CDR1 SGHNT, CDR2 YYREEE (reference sequence). Trimming removed 4 bases from V and 4 bases from J; junction bases left unmatched: 7. This CDR3 comprises 14 residues. DNA for the CDR3: TGTGCCAGCAGCCTCATACAGGGGAGCACTGAAGCTTTCTTT. It codes for CASSLIQGSTEAFF. The entire variable domain, with the rest obtained from reference TRBV5-4 and TRBJ1-1, is as follows: ETGVTQSPTHLIKTRGQQVTLRCSSQSGHNTVSWYQQALGQGPQFIFQYYREEENGRGNFPPRFSGLQFPNYSSELNVNALELDDSALYLCASSLIQGSTEAFFGQGTRLTVV.

V gene TRBV5-1 combines with J gene TRBJ2-7, with D possibly TRBD1 on 7 matching bases. The CDR3 runs 16 residues. Germline values: CDR1 SGHRS, CDR2 YFSETQ. Trimming removed 2 bases at V and 0 bases at J, with 15 bases between. Written as DNA, the CDR3 is TGCGCCAGCAGCTTTCAACCCCAGGGGGGCTCCTACGAGCAGTACTTC. This codes for CASSFQPQGGSYEQYF.

J is TRBJ1-4 and V is TRBV18; no clear D gene. The V gene's germline CDR1 is KGHSH and CDR2 LQKENI. The CDR3 consists of 16 residues. With 3 bases removed from V and 3 bases from J, the gap between germline ends came to 14 bases. The CDR3 reads CASSPSSLAANEKLFF. As DNA, the CDR3 is TGTGCCAGCTCACCCTCCTCCTTGGCGGCTAATGAAAAACTGTTTTTT. Drawing the rest from reference TRBV18 and TRBJ1-4, the complete variable domain is NAGVMQNPRHLVRRRGQEARLRCSPMKGHSHVYWYRQLPEEGLKFMVYLQKENIIDESGMPKERFSAEFPKEGPSILRIQQVVRGDSAAYFCASSPSSLAANEKLFFGSGTQLSVL.

The gene calls are TRBV6-1 and TRBJ1-5; possible D gene TRBD1, 5 bases. Trimming shortened V by 4 bases and J by 3 bases, and 10 bases separated the two germline ends. Germline V gene sequence: CDR1 MNHNS, CDR2 SASEGT. The CDR3 spans 14 residues. CDR3 coding DNA: TGTGCCAGCAGTGTTTCAGGGAACAATCAGCCCCAGCATTTT. Translated: CASSVSGNNQPQHF.

This chain uses TRBV5-6 with TRBJ2-3, with TRBD2 matching 9 bases. Looked up from germline, CDR1 is SGHDT and CDR2 is YYEEEE. CDR3 length equals 17 residues. The trim removed 4 bases at V and 4 bases at J, leaving 13 bases unmatched. DNA of the CDR3: TGTGCCAGCAGCCCACCCGGAGTAGCGGGAGTAGCAGATACGCAGTATTTT. It is translated as CASSPPGVAGVADTQYF.

The chain has TRBV7-9 and TRBJ2-5, with 10 bases lining up with TRBD2. V dropped 5 bases and J dropped 0; count of bases not matched to a gene: 9. This CDR3 has 17 amino acids. Germline-derived CDR1 and CDR2 are SEHNR and FQNEAQ (reference sequence). In DNA form, the CDR3 reads TGTGCCAGCAGCCCCAAGGCCGGGACTAGCGACCAAGAGACCCAGTACTTC. It encodes CASSPKAGTSDQETQYF.

V is TRBV10-2 and J is TRBJ1-4; D perhaps matches TRBD1 (6 bases). The CDR3 is made up of 15 amino acids. In germline, CDR1 is WSHSY, CDR2 SAAADI. V shed 10 bases and J shed 8 bases, with 23 bases lying between them. The chain's CDR3 is CATKLAGRGDEKLFF. The CDR3 DNA reads TGCGCCACTAAGCTCGCCGGCAGGGGAGACGAAAAACTGTTTTTT.

This clone occurred a few times. The CDR3 DNA is TGTGCCAGCAGCCTGCGGGTGCAAGAGACCCAGTACTTC. Protein product: CASSLRVQETQYF. The chain couples TRBV9 to TRBJ2-5, with D maybe TRBD2 (5 bases). V lost 4 bases and J 2 bases, leaving 9 bases between the germline ends. The CDR3 contains 13 residues. Germline V lookup: CDR1 SGDLS, CDR2 YYNGEE.

This clone appeared a few times. The chain carries TRBV10-1 and TRBJ2-7, with 9 bases aligning to TRBD1. The CDR3 spans 16 residues. J was trimmed by 3 bases and V by 4 bases; bases with no gene match: 10. Germline-derived CDR1 and CDR2 are WNHNN and SYGVQD (reference sequence). CDR3 region: CASSGTDGQGRYEQYF. As DNA, the CDR3 is TGCGCCAGCAGTGGGACTGATGGACAGGGGCGCTACGAGCAGTACTTC.

This clone was seen only a few times. This rearrangement joins TRBV13 to TRBJ1-1; tentatively, D is TRBD1 (6 bases). Germline-derived CDR1 and CDR2 are PRHDT and FYEKMQ (reference sequence). Trimming cost V 8 bases and J 3 bases, with 10 bases left between them. This CDR3 comprises 12 residues. The CDR3 spells CASGGQYTEAFF. The CDR3 DNA reads as TGTGCCAGCGGTGGACAGTACACTGAAGCTTTCTTT.

This chain links TRBV7-3 with TRBJ2-1, with 9 nucleotides matching TRBD2. V trimming: 3 bases; J trimming: 7 bases; junction bases outside the gene matches: 13. Germline CDR1 SGHTA, CDR2 FQGTGA. This CDR3 region has 17 residues. CDR3 in amino acids: CASSFAAGGQLPNEQFF. CDR3 DNA: TGTGCCAGCAGCTTTGCGGCGGGAGGGCAACTGCCAAATGAGCAGTTCTTC.

The V gene is TRBV6-5, the J gene TRBJ1-2, with 10 positions matching TRBD1. Trimming cost V 6 bases and J 1 base; bases outside gene matches: 2. The CDR3 consists of 14 residues. Looked up from germline, CDR1 is MNHEY and CDR2 is SVGAGI. Written as DNA, the CDR3 is TGTGCCAGCAGGGGGGACAGGGGTAACTATGGCTACACCTTC. Translating it yields CASRGDRGNYGYTF.

The rearrangement uses TRBV11-3 and TRBJ1-1, with D tentatively TRBD1 (5 bases). The V end was cut by 0 bases, the J end by 6 bases, with 11 bases between. CDR1 and CDR2 from the germline V gene are SGHNT and YENEEA. This CDR3 comprises 14 residues. Here the CDR3 DNA reads TGTGCCAGCAGCTTAGATAACGGGGGTTCTGAAGCTTTCTTT. This codes for CASSLDNGGSEAFF.

This chain's CDR3 is CASSERSVASGRASTGELFF. In DNA, the CDR3 is TGTGCCAGCAGTGAACGCTCTGTGGCTAGCGGGAGGGCCAGCACCGGGGAGCTGTTTTTT. This rearrangement joins TRBV6-1 to TRBJ2-2, with 12 bases identical to TRBD2. Trimming took 2 bases from V and 4 from J; bases not matched to a gene: 14. The CDR3 runs to 20 residues. Germline CDR1 and CDR2: MNHNS and SASEGT.

The rearrangement joins TRBV27 to TRBJ2-1, with D perhaps matching TRBD2 (6 bases). Between the trimmed V and J ends, which lost 8 bases and 9 bases, there was a span of 17 bases. The CDR3 is 13 amino acids. The V gene's germline CDR1 is MNHEY and CDR2 SMNVEV (reference sequence). The CDR3 bases are TGTGCCAGCCGTAACGGGCCCGGGGGTGAGCAGTTCTTC. Protein product: CASRNGPGGEQFF.

The chain joins TRBV27 to TRBJ1-5, with 9 bases aligning to TRBD1. The germline V gene encodes CDR1 MNHEY and CDR2 SMNVEV (reference sequence). This CDR3 is 16 amino acids long. Trimming cost V 6 bases and J 4 bases; bases outside gene matches: 10. The DNA for the CDR3 is TGTGCCAGCAGCCGAGCCCGGACAGGGGTTAATCAGCCCCAGCATTTT. This encodes CASSRARTGVNQPQHF.